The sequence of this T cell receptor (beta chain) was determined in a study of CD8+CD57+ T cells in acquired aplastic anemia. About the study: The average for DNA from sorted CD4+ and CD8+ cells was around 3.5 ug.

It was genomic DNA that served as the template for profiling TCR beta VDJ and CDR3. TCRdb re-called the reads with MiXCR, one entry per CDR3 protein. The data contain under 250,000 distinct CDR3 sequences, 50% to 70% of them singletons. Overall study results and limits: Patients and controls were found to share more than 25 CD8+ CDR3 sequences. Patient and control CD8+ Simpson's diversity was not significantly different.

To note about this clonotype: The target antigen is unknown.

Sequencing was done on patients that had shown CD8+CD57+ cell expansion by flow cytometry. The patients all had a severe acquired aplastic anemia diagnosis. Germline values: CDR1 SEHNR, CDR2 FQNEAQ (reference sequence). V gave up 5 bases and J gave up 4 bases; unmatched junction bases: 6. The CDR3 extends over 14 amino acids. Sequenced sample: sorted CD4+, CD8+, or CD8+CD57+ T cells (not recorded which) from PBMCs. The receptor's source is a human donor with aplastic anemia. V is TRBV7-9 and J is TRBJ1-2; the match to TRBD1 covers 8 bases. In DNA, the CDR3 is TGTGCCAGCAGCCTCAGGGGGCAGGGCTATGGCTACACCTTC. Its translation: CASSLRGQGYGYTF.